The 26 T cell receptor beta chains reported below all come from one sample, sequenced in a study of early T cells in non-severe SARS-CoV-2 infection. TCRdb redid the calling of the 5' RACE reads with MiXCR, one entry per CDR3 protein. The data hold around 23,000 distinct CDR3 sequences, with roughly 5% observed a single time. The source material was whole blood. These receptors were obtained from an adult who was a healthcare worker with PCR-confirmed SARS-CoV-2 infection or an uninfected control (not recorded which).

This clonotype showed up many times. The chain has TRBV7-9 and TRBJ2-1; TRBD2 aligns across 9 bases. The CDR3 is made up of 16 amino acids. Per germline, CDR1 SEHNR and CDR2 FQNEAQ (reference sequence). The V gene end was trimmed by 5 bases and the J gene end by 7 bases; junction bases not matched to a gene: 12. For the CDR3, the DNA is TGTGCCAGCAGCCCCCGGGATAGCGGGAGTGGTAATGAGCAGTTCTTC. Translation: CASSPRDSGSGNEQFF.

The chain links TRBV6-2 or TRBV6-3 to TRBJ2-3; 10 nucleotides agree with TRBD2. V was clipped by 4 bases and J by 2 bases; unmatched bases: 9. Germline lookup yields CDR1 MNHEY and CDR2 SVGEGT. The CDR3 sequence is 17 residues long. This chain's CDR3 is CASSSRLAGSFTDTQYF. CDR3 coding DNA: TGTGCCAGCAGTTCACGACTAGCGGGCTCCTTCACAGATACGCAGTATTTT.

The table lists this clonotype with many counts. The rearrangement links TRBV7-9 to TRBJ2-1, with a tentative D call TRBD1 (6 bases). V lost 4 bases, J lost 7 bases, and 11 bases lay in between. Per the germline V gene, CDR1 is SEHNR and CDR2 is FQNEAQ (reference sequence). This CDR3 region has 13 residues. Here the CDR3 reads CASSSQGENEQFF. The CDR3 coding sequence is TGTGCCAGCAGCTCACAGGGCGAAAATGAGCAGTTCTTC. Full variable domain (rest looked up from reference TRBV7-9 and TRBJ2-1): DTGVSQNPRHKITKRGQNVTFRCDPISEHNRLYWYRQTLGQGPEFLTYFQNEAQLEKSRLLSDRFSAERPKGSFSTLEIQRTEQGDSAMYLCASSSQGENEQFFGPGTRLTVL.

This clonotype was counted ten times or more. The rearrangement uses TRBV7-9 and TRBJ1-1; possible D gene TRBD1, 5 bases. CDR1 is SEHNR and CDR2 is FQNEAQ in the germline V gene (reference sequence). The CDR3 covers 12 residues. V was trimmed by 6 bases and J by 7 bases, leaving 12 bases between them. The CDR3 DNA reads TGTGCCAGCAGTTTTGGGGCTATTGAAGCTTTCTTT. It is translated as CASSFGAIEAFF.

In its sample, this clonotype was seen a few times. The CDR3 nucleotides read TGTGCCAGCAGTTCTGGCCGGGGTATCTACGAGCAGTACGTC. Amino acids: CASSSGRGIYEQYV. The chain recombines TRBV6-2 or TRBV6-3 with TRBJ2-7, with a weak D call TRBD2 (5 bases). The CDR3 length is 14 residues. V was trimmed by 4 bases and J by 3 bases, leaving 13 bases between them. Germline CDR1 and CDR2: MNHEY and SVGEGT.

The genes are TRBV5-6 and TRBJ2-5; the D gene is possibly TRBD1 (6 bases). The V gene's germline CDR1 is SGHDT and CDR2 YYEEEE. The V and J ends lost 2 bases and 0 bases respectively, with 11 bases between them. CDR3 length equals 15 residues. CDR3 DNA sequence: TGTGCCAGCAGCTTTATAGACAGGAACCAAGAGACCCAGTACTTC. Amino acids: CASSFIDRNQETQYF.

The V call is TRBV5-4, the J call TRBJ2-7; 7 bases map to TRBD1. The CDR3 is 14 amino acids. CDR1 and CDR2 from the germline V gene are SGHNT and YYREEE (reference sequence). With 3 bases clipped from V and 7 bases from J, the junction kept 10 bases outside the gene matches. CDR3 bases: TGTGCCAGCAGCTCCCGACAGGGCAGGCGTGAGCAGTACTTC. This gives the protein CASSSRQGRREQYF. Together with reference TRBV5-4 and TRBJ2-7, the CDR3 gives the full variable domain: ETGVTQSPTHLIKTRGQQVTLRCSSQSGHNTVSWYQQALGQGPQFIFQYYREEENGRGNFPPRFSGLQFPNYSSELNVNALELDDSALYLCASSSRQGRREQYFGPGTRLTVT.

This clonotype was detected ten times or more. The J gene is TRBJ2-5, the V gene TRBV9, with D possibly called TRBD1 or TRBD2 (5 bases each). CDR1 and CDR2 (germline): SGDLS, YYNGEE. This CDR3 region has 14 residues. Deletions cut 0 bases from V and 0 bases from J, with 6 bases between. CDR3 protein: CASSVGDHQETQYF. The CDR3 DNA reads TGTGCCAGCAGCGTAGGGGACCACCAAGAGACCCAGTACTTC.

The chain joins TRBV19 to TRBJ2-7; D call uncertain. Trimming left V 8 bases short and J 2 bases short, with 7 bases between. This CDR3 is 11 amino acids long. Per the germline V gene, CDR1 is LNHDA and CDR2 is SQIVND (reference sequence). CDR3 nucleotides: TGTGCCAGTGCAGGTACCTACGAGCAGTACTTC. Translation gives CASAGTYEQYF.

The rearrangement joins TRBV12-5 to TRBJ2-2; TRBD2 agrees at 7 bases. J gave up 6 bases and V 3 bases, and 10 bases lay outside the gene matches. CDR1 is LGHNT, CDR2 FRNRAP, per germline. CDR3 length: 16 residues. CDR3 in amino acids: CASGLTPGGSPGELFF. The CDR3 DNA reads TGTGCTAGTGGTTTAACGCCGGGAGGTTCGCCCGGGGAGCTGTTTTTT.

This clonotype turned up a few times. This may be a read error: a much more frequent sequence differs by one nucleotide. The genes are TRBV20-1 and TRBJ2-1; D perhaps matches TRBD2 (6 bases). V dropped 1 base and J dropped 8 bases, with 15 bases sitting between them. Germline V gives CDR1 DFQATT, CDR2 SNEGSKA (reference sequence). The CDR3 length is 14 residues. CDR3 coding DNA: TGCAGTGCTAGAGTCGGTCTACTAGCAGATGAGCAGTTCTTC. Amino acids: CSARVGLLADEQFF.

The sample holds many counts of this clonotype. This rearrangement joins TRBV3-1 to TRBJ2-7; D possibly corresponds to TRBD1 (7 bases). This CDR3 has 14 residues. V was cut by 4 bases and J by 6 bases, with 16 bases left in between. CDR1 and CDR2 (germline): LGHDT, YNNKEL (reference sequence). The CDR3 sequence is CASSPRRQGGEQYF. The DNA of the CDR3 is TGTGCCAGCAGCCCGCGCCGACAGGGAGGCGAGCAGTACTTC.

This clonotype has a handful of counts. CDR3 sequence (DNA): TGTGCCAGCAGTGAGCGGCGGAGTTCAGAGACCCAGTACTTC. Amino acids: CASSERRSSETQYF. The chain recombines TRBV2 with TRBJ2-5, with unresolved D. Deletions cut 3 bases from V and 4 bases from J, with 12 bases between. CDR1 is SNHLY, CDR2 FYNNEI, per germline. This CDR3 is built from 14 residues.

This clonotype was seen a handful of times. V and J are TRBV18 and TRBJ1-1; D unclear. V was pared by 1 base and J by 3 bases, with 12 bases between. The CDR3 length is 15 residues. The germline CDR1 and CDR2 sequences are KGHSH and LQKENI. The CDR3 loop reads CASSPQGGRDTEAFF. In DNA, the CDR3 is TGTGCCAGCTCACCACAGGGAGGACGGGACACTGAAGCTTTCTTT.

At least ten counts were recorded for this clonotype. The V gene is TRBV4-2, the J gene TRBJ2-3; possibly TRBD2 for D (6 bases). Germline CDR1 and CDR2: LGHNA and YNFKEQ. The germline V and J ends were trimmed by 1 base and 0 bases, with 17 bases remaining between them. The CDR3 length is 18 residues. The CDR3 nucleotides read TGTGCCAGCAGCCAAGTGTACATTCTAGCGACCAGCACAGATACGCAGTATTTT. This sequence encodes CASSQVYILATSTDTQYF.

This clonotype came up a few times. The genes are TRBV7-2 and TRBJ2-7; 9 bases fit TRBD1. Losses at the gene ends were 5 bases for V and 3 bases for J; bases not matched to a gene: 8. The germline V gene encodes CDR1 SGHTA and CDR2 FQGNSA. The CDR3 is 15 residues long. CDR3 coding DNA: TGTGCCAGCAGCCTAATCGGGACAGGGAACTACGAGCAGTACTTC. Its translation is CASSLIGTGNYEQYF.

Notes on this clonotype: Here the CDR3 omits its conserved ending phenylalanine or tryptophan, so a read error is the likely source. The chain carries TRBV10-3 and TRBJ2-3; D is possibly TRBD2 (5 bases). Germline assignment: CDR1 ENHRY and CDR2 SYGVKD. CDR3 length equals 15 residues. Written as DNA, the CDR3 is TGTGACATCAGTGAGGGCGGCTCAAACACAGATACGCAGTATTTA. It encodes CDISEGGSNTDTQYL.

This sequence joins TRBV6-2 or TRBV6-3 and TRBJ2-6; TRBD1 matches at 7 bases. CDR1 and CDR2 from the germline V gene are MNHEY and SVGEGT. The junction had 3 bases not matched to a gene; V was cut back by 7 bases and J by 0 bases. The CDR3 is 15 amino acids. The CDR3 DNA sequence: TGTGCCAGCACCCGGGACAGCTCTGGGGCCAACGTCCTGACTTTC. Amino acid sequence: CASTRDSSGANVLTF.

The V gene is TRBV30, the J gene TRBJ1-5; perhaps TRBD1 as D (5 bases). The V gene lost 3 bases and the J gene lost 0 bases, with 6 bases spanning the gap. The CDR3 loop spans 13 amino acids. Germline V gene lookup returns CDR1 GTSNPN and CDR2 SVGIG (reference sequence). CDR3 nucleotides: TGTGCCTGGAGACAGGATAGCAATCAGCCCCAGCATTTT. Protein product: CAWRQDSNQPQHF.

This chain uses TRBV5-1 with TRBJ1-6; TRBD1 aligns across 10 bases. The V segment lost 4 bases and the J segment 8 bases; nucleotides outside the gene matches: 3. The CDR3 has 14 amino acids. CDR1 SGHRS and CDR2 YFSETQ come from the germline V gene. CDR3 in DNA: TGCGCCAGCAGCGTGACAGGGGGCGATTCACCCCTCCACTTT. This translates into CASSVTGGDSPLHF.

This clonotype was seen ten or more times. The CDR3: CSASLGPSYNEQFF. The DNA for the CDR3 is TGCAGTGCTAGCCTCGGACCCTCCTACAATGAGCAGTTCTTC. The rearrangement uses TRBV20-1 and TRBJ2-1; no reliable D call. The CDR3 loop spans 14 amino acids. From germline, CDR1 is DFQATT and CDR2 SNEGSKA (reference sequence). Trimming shortened V by 3 bases and J by 0 bases, and 9 bases separated the two germline ends.

The DNA for the CDR3 is TGTGCCAGCTCGGCTAACGGGCCAGCTAACACTGAAGCTTTCTTT. Translating it yields CASSANGPANTEAFF. V gene TRBV18 combines with J gene TRBJ1-1, with D unresolved. CDR1 KGHSH and CDR2 LQKENI come from the germline V gene. Trimming left V 6 bases short and J 2 bases short, with 16 bases between. The CDR3 runs to 15 residues.

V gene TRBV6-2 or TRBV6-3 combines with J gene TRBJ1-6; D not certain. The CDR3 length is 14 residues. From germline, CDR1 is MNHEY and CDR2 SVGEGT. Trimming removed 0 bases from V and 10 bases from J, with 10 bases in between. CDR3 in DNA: TGTGCCAGCAGTTACTCCCGGACTTTATCACCCCTCCACTTT. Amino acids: CASSYSRTLSPLHF.

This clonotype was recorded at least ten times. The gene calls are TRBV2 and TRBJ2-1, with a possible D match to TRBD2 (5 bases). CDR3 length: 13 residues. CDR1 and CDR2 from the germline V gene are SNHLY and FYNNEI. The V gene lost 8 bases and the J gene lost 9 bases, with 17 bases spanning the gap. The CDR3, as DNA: TGTGCCAGCCAACCCAGGCTAGCCGGTGAGCAGTTCTTC. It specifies CASQPRLAGEQFF.

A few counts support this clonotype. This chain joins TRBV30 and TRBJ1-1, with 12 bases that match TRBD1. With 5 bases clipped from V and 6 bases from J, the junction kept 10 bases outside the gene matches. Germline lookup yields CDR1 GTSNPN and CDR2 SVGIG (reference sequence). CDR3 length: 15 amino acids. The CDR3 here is CAWQTGTGGFAEAFF. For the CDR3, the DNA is TGTGCCTGGCAAACGGGGACAGGGGGCTTCGCTGAAGCTTTCTTT.

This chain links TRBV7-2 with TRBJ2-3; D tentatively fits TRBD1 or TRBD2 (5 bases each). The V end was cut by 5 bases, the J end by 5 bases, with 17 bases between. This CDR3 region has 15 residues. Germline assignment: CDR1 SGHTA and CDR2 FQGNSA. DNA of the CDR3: TGTGCCAGCAGCACCAAAGCGGTAACAGGAGATACGCAGTATTTT. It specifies CASSTKAVTGDTQYF.